The TCR beta chain described here comes from a study of T-cell reconstitution after alpha-beta-depleted transplantation in children. Molecular barcoding with unique molecular identifiers was used for the TCRbeta library. TCRdb analysed the PCR reads with MiXCR anew, one entry per CDR3 protein. Of roughly 5,000 distinct CDR3 sequences in the sample, 26% were seen once. Germline CDR1 and CDR2: SQVTM and ANQGSEA. The ends lost 5 bases at V and 1 base at J; junction bases unmatched: 6. The CDR3 has 16 amino acids. General study points: At the one-year point after transplant, T-cell counts and TCRbeta diversity were found to come mostly from T cells that had been newly produced. Day-60 TCRbeta diversity that was high in some patients was derived from surviving recipient T cells and thymic progenitors. As was reported, about two months after transplant, alpha-beta T cells came from several hundred expanded graft clones.

There are many counts of this clonotype. What it binds is not known. The material sequenced was PBMCs, mostly from graft donor cells, taken 60 days after TCRalphabeta/CD19-depleted stem cell transplant. V is TRBV29-1 and J is TRBJ2-5; 14 nucleotides match TRBD2. The sequence came from a male patient aged 2 to 9 who had a stem cell transplant for acute lymphoblastic leukemia, so the T cells may come from the graft donor. The CDR3 DNA is TGCAGCGTTTCGGGACTAGCGGGAGAAGGCCAAGAGACCCAGTACTTC. Its translation: CSVSGLAGEGQETQYF.